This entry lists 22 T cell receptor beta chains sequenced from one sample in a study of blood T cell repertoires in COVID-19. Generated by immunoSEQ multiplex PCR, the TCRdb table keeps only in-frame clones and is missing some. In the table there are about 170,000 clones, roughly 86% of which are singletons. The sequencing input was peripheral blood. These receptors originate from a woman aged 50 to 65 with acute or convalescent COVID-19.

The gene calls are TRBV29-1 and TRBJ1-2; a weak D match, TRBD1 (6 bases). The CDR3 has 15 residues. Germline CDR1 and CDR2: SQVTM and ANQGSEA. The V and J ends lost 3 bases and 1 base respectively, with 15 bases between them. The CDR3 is CSVEGTKLFNYGYTF. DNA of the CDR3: TGCAGCGTTGAGGGGACAAAACTTTTTAACTATGGCTACACCTTC.

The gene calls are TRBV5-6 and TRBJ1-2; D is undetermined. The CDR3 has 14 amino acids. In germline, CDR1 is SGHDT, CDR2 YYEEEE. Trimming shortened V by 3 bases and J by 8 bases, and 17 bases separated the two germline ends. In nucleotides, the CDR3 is TGTGCCAGCAGCTCCTCGGTTTTGTGGGCCGGCTACACCTTC. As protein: CASSSSVLWAGYTF.

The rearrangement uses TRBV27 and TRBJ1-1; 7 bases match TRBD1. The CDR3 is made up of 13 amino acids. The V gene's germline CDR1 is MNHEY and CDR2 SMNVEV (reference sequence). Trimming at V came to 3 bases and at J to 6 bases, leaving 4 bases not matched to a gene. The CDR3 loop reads CASSFRQGPEAFF. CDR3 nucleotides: TGTGCCAGCAGTTTTCGACAGGGCCCTGAAGCTTTCTTT.

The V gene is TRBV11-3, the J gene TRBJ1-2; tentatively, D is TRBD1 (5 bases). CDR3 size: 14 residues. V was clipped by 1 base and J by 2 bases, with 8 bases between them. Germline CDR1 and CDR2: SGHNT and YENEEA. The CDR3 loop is CASSLGQHNYGYTF. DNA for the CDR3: TGTGCCAGCAGCTTAGGACAGCACAACTATGGCTACACCTTC.

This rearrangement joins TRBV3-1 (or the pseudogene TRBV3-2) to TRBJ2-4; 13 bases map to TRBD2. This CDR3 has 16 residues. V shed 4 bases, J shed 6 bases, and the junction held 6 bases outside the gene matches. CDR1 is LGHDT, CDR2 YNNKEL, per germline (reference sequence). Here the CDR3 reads CASSLGLAGERNIQYF. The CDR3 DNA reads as TGTGCCAGCAGCCTCGGACTAGCGGGAGAGAGAAACATTCAGTACTTC.

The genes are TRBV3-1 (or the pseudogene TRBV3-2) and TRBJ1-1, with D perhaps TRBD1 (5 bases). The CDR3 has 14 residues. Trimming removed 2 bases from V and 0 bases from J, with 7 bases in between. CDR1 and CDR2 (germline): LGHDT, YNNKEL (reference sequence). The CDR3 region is CASSQQTVNTEAFF. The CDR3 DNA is TGTGCCAGCAGCCAACAGACAGTGAACACTGAAGCTTTCTTT.

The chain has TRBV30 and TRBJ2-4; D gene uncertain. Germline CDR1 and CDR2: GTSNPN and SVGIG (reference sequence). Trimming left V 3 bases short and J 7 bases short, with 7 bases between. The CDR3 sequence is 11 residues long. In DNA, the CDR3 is TGTGCCTGGAGATTTGGCAACATTCAGTACTTC. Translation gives CAWRFGNIQYF.

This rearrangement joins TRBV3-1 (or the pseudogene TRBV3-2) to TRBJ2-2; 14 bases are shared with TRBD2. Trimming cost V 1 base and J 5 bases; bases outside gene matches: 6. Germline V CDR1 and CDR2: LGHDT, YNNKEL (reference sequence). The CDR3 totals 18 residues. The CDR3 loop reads CASSQALGLAGATGELFF. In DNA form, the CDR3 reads TGTGCCAGCAGCCAAGCTCTGGGACTAGCGGGGGCTACCGGGGAGCTGTTTTTT.

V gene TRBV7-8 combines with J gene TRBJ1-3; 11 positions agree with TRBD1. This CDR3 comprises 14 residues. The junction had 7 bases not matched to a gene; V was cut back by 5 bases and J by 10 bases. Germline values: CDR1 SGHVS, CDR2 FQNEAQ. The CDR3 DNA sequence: TGTGCCAGCAGCCCGGGACAGGGGGGAAGAACCATATATTTT. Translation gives CASSPGQGGRTIYF.

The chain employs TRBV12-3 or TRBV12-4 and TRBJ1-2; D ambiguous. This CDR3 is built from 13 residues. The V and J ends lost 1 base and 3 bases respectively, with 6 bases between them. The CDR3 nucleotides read TGTGCCAGCAGTTTAGGGCAGGACTATGGCTACACCTTC. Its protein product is CASSLGQDYGYTF.

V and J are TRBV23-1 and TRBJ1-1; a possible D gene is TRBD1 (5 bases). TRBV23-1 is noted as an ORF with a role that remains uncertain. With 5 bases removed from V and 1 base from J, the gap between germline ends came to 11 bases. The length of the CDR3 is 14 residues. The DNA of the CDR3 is TGCGCCAGCAGTTCGGGACTGAAGAACACTGAAGCTTTCTTT. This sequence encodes CASSSGLKNTEAFF.

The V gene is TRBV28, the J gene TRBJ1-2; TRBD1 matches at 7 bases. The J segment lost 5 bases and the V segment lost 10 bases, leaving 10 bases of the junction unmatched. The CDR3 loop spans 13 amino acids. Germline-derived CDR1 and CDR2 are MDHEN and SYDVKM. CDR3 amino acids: CAIDQGQAYGYTF. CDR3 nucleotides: TGTGCCATCGATCAAGGACAGGCATATGGCTACACCTTC.

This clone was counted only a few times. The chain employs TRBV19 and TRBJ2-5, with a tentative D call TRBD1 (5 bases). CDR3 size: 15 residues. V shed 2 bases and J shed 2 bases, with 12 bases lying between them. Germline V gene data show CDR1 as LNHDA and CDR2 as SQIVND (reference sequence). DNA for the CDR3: TGTGCCAGTAGTATATGGGGCACCCCGCAAGAGACCCAGTACTTC. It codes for CASSIWGTPQETQYF.

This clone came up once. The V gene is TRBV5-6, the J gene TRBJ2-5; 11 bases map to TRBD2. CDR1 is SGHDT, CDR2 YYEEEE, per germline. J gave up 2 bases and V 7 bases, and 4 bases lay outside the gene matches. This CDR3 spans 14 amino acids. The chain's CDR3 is CASGTSGLQETQYF. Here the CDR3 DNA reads TGTGCCAGCGGGACTAGCGGACTTCAAGAGACCCAGTACTTC.

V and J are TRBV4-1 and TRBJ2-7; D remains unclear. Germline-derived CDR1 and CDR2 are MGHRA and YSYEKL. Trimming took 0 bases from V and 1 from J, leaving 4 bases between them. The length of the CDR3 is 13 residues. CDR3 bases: TGCGCCAGCAGCCAAGATAGATCCTACGAGCAGTACTTC. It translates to CASSQDRSYEQYF.

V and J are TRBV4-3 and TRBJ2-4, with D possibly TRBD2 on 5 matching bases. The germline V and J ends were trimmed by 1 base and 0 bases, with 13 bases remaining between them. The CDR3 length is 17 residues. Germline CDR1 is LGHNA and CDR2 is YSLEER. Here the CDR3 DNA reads TGCGCCAGCAGCCAAGGCACACTAGTGGGAGCCAAAAACATTCAGTACTTC. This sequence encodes CASSQGTLVGAKNIQYF.

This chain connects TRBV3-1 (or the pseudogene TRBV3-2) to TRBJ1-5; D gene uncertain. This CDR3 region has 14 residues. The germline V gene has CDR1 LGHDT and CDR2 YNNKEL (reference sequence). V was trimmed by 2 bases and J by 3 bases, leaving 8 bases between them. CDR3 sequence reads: CASSQRLNNQPQHF. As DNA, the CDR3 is TGTGCCAGCAGCCAACGACTAAACAATCAGCCCCAGCATTTT.

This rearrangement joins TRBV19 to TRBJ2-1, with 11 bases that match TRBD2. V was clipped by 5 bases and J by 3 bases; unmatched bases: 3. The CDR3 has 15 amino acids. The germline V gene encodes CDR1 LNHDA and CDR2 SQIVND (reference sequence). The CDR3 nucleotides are TGTGCCAGTAGTCCAGGACTAGCGGGCTACAATGAGCAGTTCTTC. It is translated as CASSPGLAGYNEQFF.

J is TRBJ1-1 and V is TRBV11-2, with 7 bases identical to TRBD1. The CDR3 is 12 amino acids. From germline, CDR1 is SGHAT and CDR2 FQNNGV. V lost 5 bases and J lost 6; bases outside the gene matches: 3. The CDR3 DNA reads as TGTGCCAGCAGCACCGACAGGGCTGAAGCTTTCTTT. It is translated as CASSTDRAEAFF.

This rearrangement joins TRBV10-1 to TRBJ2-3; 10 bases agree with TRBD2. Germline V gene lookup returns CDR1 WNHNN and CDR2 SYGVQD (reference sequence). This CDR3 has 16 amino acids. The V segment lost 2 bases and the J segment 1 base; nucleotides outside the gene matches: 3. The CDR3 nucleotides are TGCGCCAGCAGTGAGGGAGCGGGAGGGGGCACAGATACGCAGTATTTT. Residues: CASSEGAGGGTDTQYF.

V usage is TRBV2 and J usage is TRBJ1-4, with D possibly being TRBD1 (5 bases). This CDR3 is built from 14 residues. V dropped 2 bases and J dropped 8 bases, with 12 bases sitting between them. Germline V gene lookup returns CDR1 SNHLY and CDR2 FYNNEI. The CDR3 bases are TGTGCCAGCAGTGAATCAGGGTTGGTAGAAAAACTGTTTTTT. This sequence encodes CASSESGLVEKLFF.

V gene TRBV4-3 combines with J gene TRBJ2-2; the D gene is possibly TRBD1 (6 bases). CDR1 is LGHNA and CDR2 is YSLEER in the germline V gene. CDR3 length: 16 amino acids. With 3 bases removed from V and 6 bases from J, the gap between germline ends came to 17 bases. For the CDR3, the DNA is TGCGCCAGCAGCCACCAATTCCGCCAGGGGTCCGGGGAGCTGTTTTTT. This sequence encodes CASSHQFRQGSGELFF.